The TCR beta chain under discussion was sequenced for a study of untreated major depressive disorder. Assay used: immunoSEQ multiplex PCR; TCRdb lists only in-frame clones, some missing. There are 25,000 to 30,000 clones in the sample; 90% to 95% occur only once, and about 0.75% lies in the top ten. Deletions cut 3 bases from V and 3 bases from J, with 9 bases between. CDR3 length: 13 amino acids. CDR1 and CDR2 from the germline V gene are SQVTM and ANQGSEA. Turning to this clone: Antigen specificity is unknown.

Study findings and constraints: Depressed patients' CD4+ T cells carried increased TRBV05-01 (Vbeta 5.1) usage versus control CD4+ T cells.

This chain uses TRBV29-1 with TRBJ2-1, with D perhaps matching TRBD1 (5 bases). Sequenced material: CD4+ T cells from PBMCs. This clonotype was obtained from a woman in her 30s with major depressive disorder. The CDR3 DNA follows: TGCAGCGTTGACAGGGTTAACTACAATGAGCAGTTCTTC. It encodes CSVDRVNYNEQFF.